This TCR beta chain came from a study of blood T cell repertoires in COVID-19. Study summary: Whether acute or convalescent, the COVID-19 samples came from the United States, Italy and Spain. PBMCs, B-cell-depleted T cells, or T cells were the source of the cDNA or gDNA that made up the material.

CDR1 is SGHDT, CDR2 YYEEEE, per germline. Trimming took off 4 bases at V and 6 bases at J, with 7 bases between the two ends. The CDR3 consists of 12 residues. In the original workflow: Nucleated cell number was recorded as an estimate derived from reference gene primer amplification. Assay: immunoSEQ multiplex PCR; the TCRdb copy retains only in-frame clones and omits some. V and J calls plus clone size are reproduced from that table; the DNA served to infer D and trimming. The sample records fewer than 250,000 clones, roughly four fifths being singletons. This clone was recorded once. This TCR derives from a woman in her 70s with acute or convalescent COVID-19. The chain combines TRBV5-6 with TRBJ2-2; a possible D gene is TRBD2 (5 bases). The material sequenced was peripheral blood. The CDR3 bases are TGTGCCAGCAGCCTAGCCGCCGGGGAGCTGTTTTTT. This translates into CASSLAAGELFF. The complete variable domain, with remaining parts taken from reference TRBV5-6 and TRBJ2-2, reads DAGVTQSPTHLIKTRGQQVTLRCSPKSGHDTVSWYQQALGQGPQFIFQYYEEEERQRGNFPDRFSGHQFPNYSSELNVNALLLGDSALYLCASSLAAGELFFGEGSRLTVL.